The rows below give T cell receptor beta chains drawn from one sample of a study of cytomegalovirus exposure and HLA in healthy donors. Profiling relied on immunoSEQ multiplex PCR, and the TCRdb table lists in-frame clones only, not all of them. The table lists under 200,000 clones, 95% to 96% of them singletons. Sequencing input: PBMCs. The receptors derive from a woman aged 18-35 years in good health and CMV-seronegative. Each CDR3 is given without its conserved first and last residue. Each record gives: J gene, D gene, V gene, CDR3 protein. D genes are given only for firm matches.

>TRBJ2-2|NA|TRBV7-3
ASSLGTNTGELF
>TRBJ2-6|TRBD2|TRBV6-1
ASTTGGTGANVLT
>TRBJ1-2|NA|TRBV14
ASSQLQEANYGYT
>TRBJ2-7|TRBD1|TRBV4-3
ASSPGTGMYEQY
>TRBJ1-4|TRBD1|TRBV2
ASSGGQENEKLF
>TRBJ2-5|TRBD2|TRBV15
ATSRDRSRTSVQETQY
>TRBJ2-1|NA|TRBV15
ATSRVRGSEQF
>TRBJ1-2|TRBD1|TRBV7-9
ASSQWTGDGYT
>TRBJ1-5|NA|TRBV12-5
ASGLGGYSNQPQH
>TRBJ2-7|NA|TRBV7-9
ASSSYYEQY
>TRBJ2-5|NA|TRBV19
ASSIDPPGGTQY
>TRBJ2-1|NA|TRBV10-3
AISDRDRSFNEQF
>TRBJ1-4|TRBD1|TRBV9
ASSGTGGGINEKLF
>TRBJ2-1|NA|TRBV6-5
ASSTQGYNEQF
>TRBJ1-3|NA|TRBV7-6
ASSLSWTSSGNTIY
>TRBJ1-3|NA|TRBV5-4
ASSDQGISGNTIY
>TRBJ1-6|NA|TRBV9
ASSVASDSPHSPLH
>TRBJ1-1|NA|TRBV9
ASSVDFFAEAF
>TRBJ1-6|NA|TRBV18
ASSQLGGDSPLH
>TRBJ1-2|NA|TRBV18
ASSPFHTNYGYT
>TRBJ1-5|NA|TRBV28
ASRRMVGQPQH
>TRBJ2-3|NA|TRBV19
ASSPSVTDTQY
>TRBJ1-5|NA|TRBV4-1
ASSQVLAGNQPQH
>TRBJ1-2|NA|TRBV5-1
ASSLGGQGYGYT
>TRBJ2-3|TRBD2|TRBV9
ASSPSGVDTQY
>TRBJ1-6|NA|TRBV6-6
ASSRGLDSPLH
>TRBJ2-1|TRBD2|TRBV5-1
ASSLGSSGGYNEQF
>TRBJ1-2|NA|TRBV2
ATSARGGGYT
>TRBJ2-5|NA|TRBV4-2
ASSPERRQETQY